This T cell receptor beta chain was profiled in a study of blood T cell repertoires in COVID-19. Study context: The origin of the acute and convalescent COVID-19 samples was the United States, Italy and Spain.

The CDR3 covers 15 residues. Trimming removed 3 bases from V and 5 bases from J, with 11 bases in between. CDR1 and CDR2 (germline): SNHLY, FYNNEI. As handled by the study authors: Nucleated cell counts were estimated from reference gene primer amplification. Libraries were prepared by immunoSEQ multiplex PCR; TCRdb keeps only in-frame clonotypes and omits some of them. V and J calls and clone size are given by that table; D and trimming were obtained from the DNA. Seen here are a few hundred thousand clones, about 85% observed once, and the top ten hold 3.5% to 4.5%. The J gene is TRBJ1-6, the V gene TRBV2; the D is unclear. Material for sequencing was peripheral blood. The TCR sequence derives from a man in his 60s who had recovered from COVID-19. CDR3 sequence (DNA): TGTGCCAGCAGTGAGACCGGGATTAATAATTCACCCCTCCACTTT. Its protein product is CASSETGINNSPLHF. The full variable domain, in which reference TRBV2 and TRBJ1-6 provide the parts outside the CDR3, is EPEVTQTPSHQVTQMGQEVILRCVPISNHLYFYWYRQILGQKVEFLVSFYNNEISEKSEIFDDQFSVERPDGSNFTLKIRSTKLEDSAMYFCASSETGINNSPLHFGNGTRLTVT.